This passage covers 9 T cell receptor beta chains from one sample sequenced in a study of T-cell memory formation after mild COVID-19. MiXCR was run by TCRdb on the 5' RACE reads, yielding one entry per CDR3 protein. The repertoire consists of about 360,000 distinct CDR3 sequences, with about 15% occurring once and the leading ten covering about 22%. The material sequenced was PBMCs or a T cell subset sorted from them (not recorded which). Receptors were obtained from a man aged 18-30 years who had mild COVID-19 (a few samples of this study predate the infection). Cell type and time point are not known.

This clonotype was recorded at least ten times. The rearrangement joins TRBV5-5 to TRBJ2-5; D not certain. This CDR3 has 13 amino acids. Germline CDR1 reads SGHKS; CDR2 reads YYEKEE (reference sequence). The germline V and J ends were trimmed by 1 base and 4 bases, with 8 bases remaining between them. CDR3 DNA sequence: TGTGCCAGCAGCTTGAGGAACCCAGAGACCCAGTACTTC. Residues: CASSLRNPETQYF. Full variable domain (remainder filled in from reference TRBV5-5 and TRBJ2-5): DAGVTQSPTHLIKTRGQQVTLRCSPISGHKSVSWYQQVLGQGPQFIFQYYEKEERGRGNFPDRFSARQFPNYSSELNVNALLLGDSALYLCASSLRNPETQYFGPGTRLLVL.

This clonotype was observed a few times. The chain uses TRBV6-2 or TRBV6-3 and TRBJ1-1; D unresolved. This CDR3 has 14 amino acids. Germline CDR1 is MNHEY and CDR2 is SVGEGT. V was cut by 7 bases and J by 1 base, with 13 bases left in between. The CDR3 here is CASIPHRGNTEAFF. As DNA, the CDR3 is TGTGCCAGCATTCCACACAGAGGGAACACTGAAGCTTTCTTT.

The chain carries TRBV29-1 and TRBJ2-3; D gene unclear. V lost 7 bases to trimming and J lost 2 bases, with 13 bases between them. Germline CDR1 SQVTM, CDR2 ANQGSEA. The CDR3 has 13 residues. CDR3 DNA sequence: TGCAGCGCCGTCGCAGTTGACACAGATACGCAGTATTTT. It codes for CSAVAVDTDTQYF.

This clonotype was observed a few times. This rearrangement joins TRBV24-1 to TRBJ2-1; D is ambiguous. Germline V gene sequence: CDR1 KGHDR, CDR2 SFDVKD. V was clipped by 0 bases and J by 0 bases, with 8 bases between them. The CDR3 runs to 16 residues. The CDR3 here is CATSDLKRSSYNEQFF. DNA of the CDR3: TGTGCCACCAGTGATTTGAAGAGGAGCTCCTACAATGAGCAGTTCTTC.

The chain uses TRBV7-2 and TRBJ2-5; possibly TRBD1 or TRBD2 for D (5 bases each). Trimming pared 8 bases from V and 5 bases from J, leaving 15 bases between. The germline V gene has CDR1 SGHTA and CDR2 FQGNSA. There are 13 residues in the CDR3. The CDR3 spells CASDSQPGETQYF. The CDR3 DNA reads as TGTGCCAGCGACAGCCAGCCGGGGGAGACCCAGTACTTC.

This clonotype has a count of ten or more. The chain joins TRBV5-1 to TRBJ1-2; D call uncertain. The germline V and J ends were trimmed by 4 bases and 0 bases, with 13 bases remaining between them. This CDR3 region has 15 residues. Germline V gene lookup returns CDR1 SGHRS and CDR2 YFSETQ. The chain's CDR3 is CASSATAGANYGYTF. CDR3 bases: TGCGCCAGCAGCGCGACTGCGGGTGCTAACTATGGCTACACCTTC.

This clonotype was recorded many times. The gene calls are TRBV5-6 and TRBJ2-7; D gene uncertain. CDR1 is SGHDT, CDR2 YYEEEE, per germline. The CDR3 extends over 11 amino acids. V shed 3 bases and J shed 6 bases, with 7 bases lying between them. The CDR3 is CASSSGSEQYV. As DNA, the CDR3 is TGTGCCAGCAGCTCCGGTAGCGAGCAGTACGTC.

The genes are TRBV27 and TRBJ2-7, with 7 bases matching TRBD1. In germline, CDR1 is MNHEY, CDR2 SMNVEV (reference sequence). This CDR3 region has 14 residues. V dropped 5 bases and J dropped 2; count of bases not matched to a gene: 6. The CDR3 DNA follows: TGTGCCAGCAGTGATAGACAGGGCCCCTACGAGCAGTACGTC. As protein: CASSDRQGPYEQYV.

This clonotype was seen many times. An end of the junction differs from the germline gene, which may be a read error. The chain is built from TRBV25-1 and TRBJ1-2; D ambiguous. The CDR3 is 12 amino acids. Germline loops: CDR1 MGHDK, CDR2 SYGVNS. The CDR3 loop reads CASSDGGYGYTF. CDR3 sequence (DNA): TGCGCCAGCAGCGACGGAGGTTATGGCTACACCTTC.